This T cell receptor (beta chain) was sequenced for a study of blood T cell repertoires in COVID-19. Profiling relied on immunoSEQ multiplex PCR, and the TCRdb table lists in-frame clones only, not all of them. The profile shows 200,000 to 250,000 clones, around 80% of them singletons. The CDR3 loop spans 15 amino acids. The V and J ends lost 0 bases and 7 bases respectively, with 16 bases between them. Germline CDR1 is SGHDT and CDR2 is YYEEEE. The origin of this receptor is a woman between 40 and 50 years old with active or convalescent COVID-19. Sequencing used peripheral blood. The V gene is TRBV5-6, the J gene TRBJ1-2; D perhaps matches TRBD1 (5 bases). The CDR3: CASSLAGVRGSGYTF. The CDR3 nucleotides read TGTGCCAGCAGCTTGGCGGGGGTAAGGGGCTCTGGCTACACCTTC.